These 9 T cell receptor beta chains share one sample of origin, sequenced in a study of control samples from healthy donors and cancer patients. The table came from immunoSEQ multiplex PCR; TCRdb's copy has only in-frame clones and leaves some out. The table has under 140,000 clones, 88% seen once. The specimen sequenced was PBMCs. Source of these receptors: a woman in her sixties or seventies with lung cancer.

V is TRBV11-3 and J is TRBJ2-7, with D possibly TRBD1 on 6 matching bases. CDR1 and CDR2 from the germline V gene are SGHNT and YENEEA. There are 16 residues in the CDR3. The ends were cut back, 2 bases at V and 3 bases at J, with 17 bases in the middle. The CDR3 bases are TGTGCCAGCAGCTTATCGGCCCTTGGCAGGGGCTACGAGCAGTACTTC. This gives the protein CASSLSALGRGYEQYF. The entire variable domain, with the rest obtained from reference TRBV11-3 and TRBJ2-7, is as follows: EAGVVQSPRYKIIEKKQPVAFWCNPISGHNTLYWYLQNLGQGPELLIRYENEEAVDDSQLPKDRFSAERLKGVDSTLKIQPAELGDSAVYLCASSLSALGRGYEQYFGPGTRLTVT.

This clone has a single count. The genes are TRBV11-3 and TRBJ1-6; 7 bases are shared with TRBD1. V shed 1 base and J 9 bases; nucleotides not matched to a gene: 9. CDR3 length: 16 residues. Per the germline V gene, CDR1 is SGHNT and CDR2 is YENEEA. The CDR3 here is CASSLGQGRPGSPLHF. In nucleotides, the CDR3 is TGTGCCAGCAGCTTAGGACAGGGAAGGCCAGGTTCACCCCTCCACTTT.

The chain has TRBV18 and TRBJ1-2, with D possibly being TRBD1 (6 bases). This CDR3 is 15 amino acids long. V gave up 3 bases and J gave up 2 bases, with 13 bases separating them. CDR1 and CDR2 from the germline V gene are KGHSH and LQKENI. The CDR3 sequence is CASSPSGTFNYGYTF. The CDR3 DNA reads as TGTGCCAGCTCACCGTCCGGGACATTCAACTATGGCTACACCTTC.

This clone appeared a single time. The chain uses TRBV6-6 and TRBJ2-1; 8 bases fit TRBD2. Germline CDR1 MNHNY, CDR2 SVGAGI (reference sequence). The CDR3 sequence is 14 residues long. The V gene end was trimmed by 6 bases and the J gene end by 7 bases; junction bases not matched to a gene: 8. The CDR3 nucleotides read TGTGCCAGCAGGCCGGGACTAGTATCAAATGAGCAGTTCTTC. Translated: CASRPGLVSNEQFF.

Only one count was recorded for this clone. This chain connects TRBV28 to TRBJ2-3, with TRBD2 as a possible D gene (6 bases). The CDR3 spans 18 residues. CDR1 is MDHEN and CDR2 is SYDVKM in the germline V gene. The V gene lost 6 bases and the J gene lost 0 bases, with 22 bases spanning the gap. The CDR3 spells CASSLFYGTHRSTDTQYF. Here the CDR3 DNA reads TGTGCCAGCAGCCTTTTTTATGGGACTCACAGAAGCACAGATACGCAGTATTTT.

CDR3 residues: CASSLESRETQYF. CDR3 DNA sequence: TGTGCCAGCAGCCTCGAGTCGCGTGAGACCCAGTACTTC. The gene calls are TRBV7-2 and TRBJ2-5; D gene uncertain. Germline-derived CDR1 and CDR2 are SGHTA and FQGNSA. CDR3 length equals 13 residues. V shed 5 bases and J shed 5 bases, with 12 bases lying between them.

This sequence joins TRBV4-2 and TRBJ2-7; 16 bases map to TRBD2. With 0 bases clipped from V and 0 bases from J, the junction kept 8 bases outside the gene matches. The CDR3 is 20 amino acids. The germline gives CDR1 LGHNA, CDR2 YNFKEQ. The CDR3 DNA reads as TGTGCCAGCAGCCAAGATCAACAGGGACTAGCGGGGGGGAGCTCCTACGAGCAGTACTTC. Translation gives CASSQDQQGLAGGSSYEQYF.

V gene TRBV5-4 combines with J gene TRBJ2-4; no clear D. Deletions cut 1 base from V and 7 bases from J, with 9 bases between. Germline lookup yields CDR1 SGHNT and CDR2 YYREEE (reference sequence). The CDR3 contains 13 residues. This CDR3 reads CASSLFGSNIQYF. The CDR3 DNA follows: TGTGCCAGCAGCTTGTTTGGGTCGAACATTCAGTACTTC.

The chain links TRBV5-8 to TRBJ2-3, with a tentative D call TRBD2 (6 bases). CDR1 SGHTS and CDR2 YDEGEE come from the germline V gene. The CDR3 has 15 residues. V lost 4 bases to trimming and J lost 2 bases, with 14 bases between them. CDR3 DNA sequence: TGTGCCAGCAGCCGACGTCTAGCGACCACAGATACGCAGTATTTT. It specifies CASSRRLATTDTQYF.